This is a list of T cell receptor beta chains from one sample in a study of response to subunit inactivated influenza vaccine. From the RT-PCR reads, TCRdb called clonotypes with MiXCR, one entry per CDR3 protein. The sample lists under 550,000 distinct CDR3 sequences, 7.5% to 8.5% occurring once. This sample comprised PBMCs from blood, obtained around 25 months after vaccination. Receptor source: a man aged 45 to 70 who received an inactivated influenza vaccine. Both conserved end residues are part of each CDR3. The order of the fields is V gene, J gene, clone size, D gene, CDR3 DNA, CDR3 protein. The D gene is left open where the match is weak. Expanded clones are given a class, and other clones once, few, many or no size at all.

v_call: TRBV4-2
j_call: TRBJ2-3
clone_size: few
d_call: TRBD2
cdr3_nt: TGTGCCAGCAGCCAAGATCGATTGAGCGTCGGGGGGTCGGATACGCAGTATTTT
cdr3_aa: CASSQDRLSVGGSDTQYF

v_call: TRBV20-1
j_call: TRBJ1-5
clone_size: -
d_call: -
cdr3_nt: TGCAGTGCTTCGACAGGAGCGTATAGCAATCAGCCCCAGCATTTT
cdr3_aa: CSASTGAYSNQPQHF

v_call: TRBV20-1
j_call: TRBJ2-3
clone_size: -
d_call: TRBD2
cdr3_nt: TGCAGTGCAGGGGACTACCTAGCGGATACGCAGTATTTT
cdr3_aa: CSAGDYLADTQYF

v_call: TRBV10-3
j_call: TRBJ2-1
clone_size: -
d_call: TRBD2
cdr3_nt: TGTGCCATCAGCCCCCTAGCGGGGGGCTACAATGAGCAGTTCTTC
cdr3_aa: CAISPLAGGYNEQFF

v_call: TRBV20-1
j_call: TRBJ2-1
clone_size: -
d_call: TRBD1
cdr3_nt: TGCAGTGCTACCAGACAGGGGAATGAGCAGTTCTTC
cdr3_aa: CSATRQGNEQFF

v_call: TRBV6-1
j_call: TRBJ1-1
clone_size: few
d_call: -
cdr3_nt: TGTGCCAGCAGTGAACCGTGGGTAGCGACCAACACTGAAGCTTTCTTT
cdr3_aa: CASSEPWVATNTEAFF

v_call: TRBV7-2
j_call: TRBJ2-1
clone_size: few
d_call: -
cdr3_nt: TGTGCCAGCAGCTTAGCGCCCGAGTACAATGAGCAGTTCTTC
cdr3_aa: CASSLAPEYNEQFF

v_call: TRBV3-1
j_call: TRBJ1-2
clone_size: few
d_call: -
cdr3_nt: TGTGCCAGCAGCCAAGATCGTGCGGGTTCCTACACCTTC
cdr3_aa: CASSQDRAGSYTF

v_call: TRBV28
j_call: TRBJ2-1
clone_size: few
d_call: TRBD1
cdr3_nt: TGTGCCAGCGGACAGGGCGGCCGCAATGAGCAGTTCTTC
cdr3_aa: CASGQGGRNEQFF

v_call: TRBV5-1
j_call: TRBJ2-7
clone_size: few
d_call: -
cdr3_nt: TGCGCCAGCAGCTTACCCGGCGGCGCAACCGAGCAGTACTTC
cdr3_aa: CASSLPGGATEQYF

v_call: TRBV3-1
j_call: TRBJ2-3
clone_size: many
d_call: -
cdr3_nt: TGTGCCAGCAGCCAAGATCTTTTAGATACGCAGTATTTT
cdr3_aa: CASSQDLLDTQYF

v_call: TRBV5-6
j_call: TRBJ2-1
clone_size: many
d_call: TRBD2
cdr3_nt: TGTGCCAGCAGCCAACTAGCGGGAGCACAAAGATACAATGAGCAGTTCTTC
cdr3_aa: CASSQLAGAQRYNEQFF

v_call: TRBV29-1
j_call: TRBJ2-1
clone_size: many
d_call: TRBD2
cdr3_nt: TGCAGCGTTGAAAGTAGCGGGATGAGTGAGCAGTTCTTC
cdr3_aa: CSVESSGMSEQFF

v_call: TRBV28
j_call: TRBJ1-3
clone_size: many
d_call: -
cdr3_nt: TGTGCCAGCAGTTTGAGCGCTGGGCCGCTTGGAAACACCATATATTTT
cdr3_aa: CASSLSAGPLGNTIYF

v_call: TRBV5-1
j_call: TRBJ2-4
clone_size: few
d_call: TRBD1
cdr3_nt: TGCGCCAGCAGCCAGGGACAGGTTAAAAACATTCAGTACTTC
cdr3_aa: CASSQGQVKNIQYF

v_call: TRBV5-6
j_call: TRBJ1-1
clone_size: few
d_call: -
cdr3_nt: TGTGCCAGCAGCTTGGAGAGACTAGCGGGGAGAAGGACTGAAGCTTTCTTT
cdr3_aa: CASSLERLAGRRTEAFF

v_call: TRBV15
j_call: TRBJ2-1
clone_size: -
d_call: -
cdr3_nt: TGTGCCACCAGCAGAGATCCTCGTTACAATGAGCAGTTCTTC
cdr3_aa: CATSRDPRYNEQFF

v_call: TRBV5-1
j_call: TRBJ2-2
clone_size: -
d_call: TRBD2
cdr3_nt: TGCGCCAGCAGCCTGGGAGCTAGCGGGAGGTTCGGGGAGCTGTTTTTT
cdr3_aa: CASSLGASGRFGELFF

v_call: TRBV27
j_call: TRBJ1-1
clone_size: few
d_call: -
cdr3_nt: TGTGCCAGCAGTCCCCACGGCTCCCGGGAGGCTGAAGCTTTCTTT
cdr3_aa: CASSPHGSREAEAFF

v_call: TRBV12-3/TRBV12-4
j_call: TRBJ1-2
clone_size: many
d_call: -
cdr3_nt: TGTGCCAGCAGTTTAGGAAGTGGGGGCTATGGCTACACCTTC
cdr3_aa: CASSLGSGGYGYTF

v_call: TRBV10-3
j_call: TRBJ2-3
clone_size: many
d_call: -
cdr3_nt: TGTGCCATCAGTGGATTAGGGACGACAGATACGCAGTATTTT
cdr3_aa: CAISGLGTTDTQYF

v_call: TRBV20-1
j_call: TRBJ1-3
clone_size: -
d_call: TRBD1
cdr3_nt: TGCAGTGCTGCGAACCGGGGACAGCTGTACTCTGGAAACACCATATATTTT
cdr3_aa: CSAANRGQLYSGNTIYF

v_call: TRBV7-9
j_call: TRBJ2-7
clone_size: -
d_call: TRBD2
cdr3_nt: TGTGCCAGCAGCTTAATAGGAGCGGGGGGGCCCGAGCAGTACTTC
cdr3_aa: CASSLIGAGGPEQYF

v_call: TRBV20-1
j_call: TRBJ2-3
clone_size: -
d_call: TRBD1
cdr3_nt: TGCAGTGCTGATCCCGGGACAGCGAACACAGATACGCAGTATTTT
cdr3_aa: CSADPGTANTDTQYF

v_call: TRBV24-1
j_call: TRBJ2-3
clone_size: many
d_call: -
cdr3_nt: TGTGCCACCGGTATAACAGGGCCCCTCGGGGATACGCAGTATTTT
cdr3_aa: CATGITGPLGDTQYF

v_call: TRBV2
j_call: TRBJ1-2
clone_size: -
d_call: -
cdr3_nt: TGTGCCAGCAGGACCCCGGCTAACTATGGCTACACCTTC
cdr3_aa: CASRTPANYGYTF

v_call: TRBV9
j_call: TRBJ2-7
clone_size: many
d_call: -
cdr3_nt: TGTGCCAGCAGCGGAATGAGACATCGACCTACCTACGAGCAGTACTTC
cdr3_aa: CASSGMRHRPTYEQYF

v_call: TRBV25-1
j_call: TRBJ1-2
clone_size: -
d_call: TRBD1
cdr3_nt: TGTGCCAGCACAAAGGGACAGGCCTATGGCTGCACCTTC
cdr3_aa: CASTKGQAYGCTF

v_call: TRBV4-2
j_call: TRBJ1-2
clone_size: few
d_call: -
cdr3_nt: TGTGCCAGCAGCCAAGAGAATTGGGGGGAGAACTATGGCTACACCTTC
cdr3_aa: CASSQENWGENYGYTF

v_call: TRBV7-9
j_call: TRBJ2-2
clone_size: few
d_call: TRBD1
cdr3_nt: TGTGCCAGCAGCCTCAGGGGGCTTGACACCGGGGAGCTGTTTTTT
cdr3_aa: CASSLRGLDTGELFF

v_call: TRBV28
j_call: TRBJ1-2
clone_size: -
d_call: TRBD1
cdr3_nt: TGTGCCAGCAGTGACGAGCCCGGGACAGTAGTTTATGGCTACACCTTC
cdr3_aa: CASSDEPGTVVYGYTF

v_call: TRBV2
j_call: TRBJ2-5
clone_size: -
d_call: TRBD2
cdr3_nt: TGTGCCAGCAGCAGAACCGGGACTAGCGATATTGAGACCCAGTACTTC
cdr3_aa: CASSRTGTSDIETQYF

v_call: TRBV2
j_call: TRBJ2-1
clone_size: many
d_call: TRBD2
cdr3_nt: TGTGCCAGCAGTGAACTAGCGGGATGGGATGAGCAGTTCTTC
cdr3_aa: CASSELAGWDEQFF

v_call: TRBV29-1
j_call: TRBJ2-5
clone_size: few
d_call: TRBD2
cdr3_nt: TGCAGCGCCAGTAGCGGGAAGCAGGAGACCCAGTACTTC
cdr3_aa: CSASSGKQETQYF

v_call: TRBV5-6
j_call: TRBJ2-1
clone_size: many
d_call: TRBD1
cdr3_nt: TGTGCCAGCAGCTTAGACAGGGTCAATGAGCAGTTCTTC
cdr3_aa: CASSLDRVNEQFF

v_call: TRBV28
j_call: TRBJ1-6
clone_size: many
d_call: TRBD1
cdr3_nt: TGTGCCAGCACAGTGACAGGGAATTCACCCCTCCACTTT
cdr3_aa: CASTVTGNSPLHF